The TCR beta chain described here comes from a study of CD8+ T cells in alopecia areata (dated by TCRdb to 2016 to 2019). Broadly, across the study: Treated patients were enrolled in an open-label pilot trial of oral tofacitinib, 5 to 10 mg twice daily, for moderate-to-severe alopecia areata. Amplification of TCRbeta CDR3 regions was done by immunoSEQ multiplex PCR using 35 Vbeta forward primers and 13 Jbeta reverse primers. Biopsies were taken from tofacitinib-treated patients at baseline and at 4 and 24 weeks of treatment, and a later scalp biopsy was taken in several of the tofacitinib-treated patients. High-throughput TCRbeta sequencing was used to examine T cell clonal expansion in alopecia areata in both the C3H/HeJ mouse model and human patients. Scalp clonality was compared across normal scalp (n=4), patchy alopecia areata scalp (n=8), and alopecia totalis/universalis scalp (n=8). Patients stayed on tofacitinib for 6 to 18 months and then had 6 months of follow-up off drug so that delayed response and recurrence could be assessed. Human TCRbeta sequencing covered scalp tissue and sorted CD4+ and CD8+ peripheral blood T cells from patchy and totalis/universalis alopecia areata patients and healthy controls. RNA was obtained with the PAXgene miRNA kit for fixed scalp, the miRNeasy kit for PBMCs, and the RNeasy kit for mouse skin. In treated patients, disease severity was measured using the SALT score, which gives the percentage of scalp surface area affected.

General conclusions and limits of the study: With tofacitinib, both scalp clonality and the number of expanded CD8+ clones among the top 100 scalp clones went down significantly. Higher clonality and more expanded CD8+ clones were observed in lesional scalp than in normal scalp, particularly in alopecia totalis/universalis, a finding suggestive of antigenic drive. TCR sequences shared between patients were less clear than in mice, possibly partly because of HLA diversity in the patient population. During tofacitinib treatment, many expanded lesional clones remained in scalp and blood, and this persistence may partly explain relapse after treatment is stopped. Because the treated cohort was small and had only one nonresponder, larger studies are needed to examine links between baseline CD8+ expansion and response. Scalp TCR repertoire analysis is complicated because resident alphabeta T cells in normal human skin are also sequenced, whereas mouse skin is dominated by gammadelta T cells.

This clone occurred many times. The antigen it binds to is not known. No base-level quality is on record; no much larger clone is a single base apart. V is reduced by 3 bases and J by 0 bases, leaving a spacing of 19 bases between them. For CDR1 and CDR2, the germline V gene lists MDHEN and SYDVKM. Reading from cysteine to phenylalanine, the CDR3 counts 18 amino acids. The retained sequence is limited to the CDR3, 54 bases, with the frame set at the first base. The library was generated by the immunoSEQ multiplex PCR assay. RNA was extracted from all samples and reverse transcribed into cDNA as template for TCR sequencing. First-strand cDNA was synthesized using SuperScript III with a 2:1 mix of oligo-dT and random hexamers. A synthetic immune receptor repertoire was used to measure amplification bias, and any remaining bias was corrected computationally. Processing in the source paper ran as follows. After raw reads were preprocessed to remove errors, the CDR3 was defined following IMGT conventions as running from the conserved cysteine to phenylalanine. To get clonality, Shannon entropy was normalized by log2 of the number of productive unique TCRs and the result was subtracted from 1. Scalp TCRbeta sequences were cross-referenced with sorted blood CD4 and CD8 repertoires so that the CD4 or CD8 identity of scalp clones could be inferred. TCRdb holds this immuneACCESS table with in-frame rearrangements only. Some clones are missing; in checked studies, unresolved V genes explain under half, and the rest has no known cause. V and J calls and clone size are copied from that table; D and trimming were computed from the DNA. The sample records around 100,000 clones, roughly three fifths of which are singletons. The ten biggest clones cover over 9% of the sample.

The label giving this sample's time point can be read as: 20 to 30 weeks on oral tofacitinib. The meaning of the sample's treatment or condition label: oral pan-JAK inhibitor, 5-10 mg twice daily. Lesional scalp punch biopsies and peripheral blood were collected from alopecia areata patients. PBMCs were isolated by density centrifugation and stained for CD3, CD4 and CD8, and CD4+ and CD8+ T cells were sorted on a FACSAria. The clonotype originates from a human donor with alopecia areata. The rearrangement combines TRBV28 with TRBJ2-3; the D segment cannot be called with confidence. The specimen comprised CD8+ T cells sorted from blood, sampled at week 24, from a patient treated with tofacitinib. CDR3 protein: CASSFGIEAVTSTDTQYF. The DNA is TGTGCCAGCAGTTTTGGTATCGAGGCAGTGACTAGCACAGATACGCAGTATTTT.